Reported below is one T cell receptor beta chain. This sample was taken from a study of control samples from healthy donors and cancer patients. The CDR3 extends over 14 amino acids. Germline CDR1 reads MNHEY; CDR2 reads SVGAGI. V lost 5 bases and J 0 bases, leaving 11 bases between the germline ends. Sequencing was performed with immunoSEQ multiplex PCR; in TCRdb, only in-frame clones are kept and a portion is missing. The sample lists some 20,000 clones, around 90% occurring once. This receptor was taken from a woman aged 55-69 years with head and neck cancer. J is TRBJ2-7 and V is TRBV6-5; D is possibly TRBD1 or TRBD2 (5 bases each). Sequencing used PBMCs. The CDR3 reads CASSRDPGSYEQYF. CDR3 in DNA: TGTGCCAGCAGTCGGGACCCCGGCTCCTACGAGCAGTACTTC.